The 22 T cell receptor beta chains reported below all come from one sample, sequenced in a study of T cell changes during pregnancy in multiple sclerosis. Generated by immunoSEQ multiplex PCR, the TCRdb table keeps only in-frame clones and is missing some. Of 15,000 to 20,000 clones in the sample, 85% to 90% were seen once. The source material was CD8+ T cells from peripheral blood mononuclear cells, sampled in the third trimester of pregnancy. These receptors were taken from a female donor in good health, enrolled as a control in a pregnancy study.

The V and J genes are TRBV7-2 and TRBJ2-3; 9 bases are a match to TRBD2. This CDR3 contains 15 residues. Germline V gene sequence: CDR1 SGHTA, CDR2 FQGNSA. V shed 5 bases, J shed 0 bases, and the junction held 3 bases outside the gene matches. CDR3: CASSPLAGSTDTQYF. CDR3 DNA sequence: TGTGCCAGCAGCCCTCTAGCGGGAAGCACAGATACGCAGTATTTT.

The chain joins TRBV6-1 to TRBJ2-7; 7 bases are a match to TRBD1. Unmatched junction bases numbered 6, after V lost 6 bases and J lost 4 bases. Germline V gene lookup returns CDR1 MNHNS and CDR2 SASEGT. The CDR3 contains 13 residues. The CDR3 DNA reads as TGTGCCAGCAGCCAGGGGGAAGGTTACGAGCAGTACTTC. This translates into CASSQGEGYEQYF.

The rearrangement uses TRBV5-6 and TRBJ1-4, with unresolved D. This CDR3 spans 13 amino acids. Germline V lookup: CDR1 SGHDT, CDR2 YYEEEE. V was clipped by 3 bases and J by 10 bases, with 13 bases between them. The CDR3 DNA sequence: TGTGCCAGCAGCTCGACGGGTCTTGGAAAACTGTTTTTT. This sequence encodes CASSSTGLGKLFF.

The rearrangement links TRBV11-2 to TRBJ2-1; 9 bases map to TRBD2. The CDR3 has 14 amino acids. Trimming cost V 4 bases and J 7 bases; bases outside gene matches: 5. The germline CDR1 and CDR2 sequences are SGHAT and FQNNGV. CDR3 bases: TGTGCCAGCAGCTCTAGCGGGAATCGTAATGAGCAGTTCTTC. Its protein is CASSSSGNRNEQFF.

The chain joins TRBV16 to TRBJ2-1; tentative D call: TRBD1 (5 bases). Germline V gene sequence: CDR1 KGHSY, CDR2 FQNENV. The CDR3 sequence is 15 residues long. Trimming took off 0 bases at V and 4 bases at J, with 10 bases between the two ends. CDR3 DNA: TGTGCCAGCAGCCAATCGGGGCACCTATACAATGAGCAGTTCTTC. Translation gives CASSQSGHLYNEQFF.

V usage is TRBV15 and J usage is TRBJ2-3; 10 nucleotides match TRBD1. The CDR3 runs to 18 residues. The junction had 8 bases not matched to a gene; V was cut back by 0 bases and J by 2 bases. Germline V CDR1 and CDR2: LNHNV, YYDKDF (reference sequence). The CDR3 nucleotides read TGTGCCACCAGCAGAGATTTCGGGACAGGGGCAAACACAGATACGCAGTATTTT. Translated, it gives CATSRDFGTGANTDTQYF.

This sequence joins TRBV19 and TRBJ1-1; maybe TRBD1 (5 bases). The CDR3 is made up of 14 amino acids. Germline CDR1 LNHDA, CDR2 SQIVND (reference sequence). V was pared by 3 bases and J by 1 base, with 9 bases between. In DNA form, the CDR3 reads TGTGCCAGTAGTATGGGGGGACCGAACACTGAAGCTTTCTTT. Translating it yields CASSMGGPNTEAFF. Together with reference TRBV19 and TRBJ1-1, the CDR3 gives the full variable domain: DGGITQSPKYLFRKEGQNVTLSCEQNLNHDAMYWYRQDPGQGLRLIYYSQIVNDFQKGDIAEGYSVSREKKESFPLTVTSAQKNPTAFYLCASSMGGPNTEAFFGQGTRLTVV.

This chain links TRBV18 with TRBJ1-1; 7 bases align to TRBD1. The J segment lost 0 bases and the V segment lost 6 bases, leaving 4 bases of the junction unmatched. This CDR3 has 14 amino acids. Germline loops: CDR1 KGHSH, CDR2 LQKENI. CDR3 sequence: CASSPTGMNTEAFF. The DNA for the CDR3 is TGTGCCAGCTCTCCGACAGGGATGAACACTGAAGCTTTCTTT.

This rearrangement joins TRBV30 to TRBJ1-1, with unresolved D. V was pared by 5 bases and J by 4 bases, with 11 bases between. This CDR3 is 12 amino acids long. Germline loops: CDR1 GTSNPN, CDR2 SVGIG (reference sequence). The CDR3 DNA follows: TGTGCCTGGTTCCTCCCGGGCACTGAAGCTTTCTTT. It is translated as CAWFLPGTEAFF.

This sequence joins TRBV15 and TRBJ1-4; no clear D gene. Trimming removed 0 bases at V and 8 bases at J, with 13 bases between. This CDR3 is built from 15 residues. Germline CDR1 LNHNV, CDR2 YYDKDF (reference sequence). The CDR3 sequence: CATSRDSGIGEKLFF. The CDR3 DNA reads TGTGCCACCAGCAGAGATTCGGGAATAGGGGAAAAACTGTTTTTT.

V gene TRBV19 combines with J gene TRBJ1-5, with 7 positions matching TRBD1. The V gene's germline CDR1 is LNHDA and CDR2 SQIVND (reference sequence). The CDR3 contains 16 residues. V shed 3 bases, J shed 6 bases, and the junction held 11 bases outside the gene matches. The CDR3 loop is CASSIPPQGDRQPQHF. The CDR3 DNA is TGTGCCAGTAGTATCCCCCCCCAGGGGGACCGTCAGCCCCAGCATTTT.

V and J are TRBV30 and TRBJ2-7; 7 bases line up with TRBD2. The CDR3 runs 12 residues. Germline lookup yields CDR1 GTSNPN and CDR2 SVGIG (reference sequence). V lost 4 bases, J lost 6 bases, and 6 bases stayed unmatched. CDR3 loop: CAWNAGALEQYF. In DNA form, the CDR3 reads TGTGCCTGGAATGCGGGAGCTCTCGAGCAGTACTTC.

This chain's CDR3 is CASSLEARTGVNEQYF. The CDR3, as DNA: TGTGCCAGCAGCTTGGAGGCCAGGACAGGGGTAAACGAGCAGTACTTC. The chain is built from TRBV5-6 and TRBJ2-7; 9 nucleotides align to TRBD1. The length of the CDR3 is 16 residues. Germline assignment: CDR1 SGHDT and CDR2 YYEEEE. The junction had 9 bases not matched to a gene; V was cut back by 0 bases and J by 5 bases.

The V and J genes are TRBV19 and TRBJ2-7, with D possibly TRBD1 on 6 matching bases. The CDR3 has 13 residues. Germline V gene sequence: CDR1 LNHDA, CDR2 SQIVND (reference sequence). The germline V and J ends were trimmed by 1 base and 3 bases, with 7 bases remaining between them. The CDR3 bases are TGTGCCAGTAGTATAGGGACAGACTACGAGCAGTACTTC. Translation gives CASSIGTDYEQYF.

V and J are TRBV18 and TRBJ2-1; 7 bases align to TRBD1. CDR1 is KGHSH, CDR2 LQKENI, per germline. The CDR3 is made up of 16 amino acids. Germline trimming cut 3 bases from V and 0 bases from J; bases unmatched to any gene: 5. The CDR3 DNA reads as TGTGCCAGCTCACCTTCCGAGGGGGCCTCCTACAATGAGCAGTTCTTC. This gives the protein CASSPSEGASYNEQFF.

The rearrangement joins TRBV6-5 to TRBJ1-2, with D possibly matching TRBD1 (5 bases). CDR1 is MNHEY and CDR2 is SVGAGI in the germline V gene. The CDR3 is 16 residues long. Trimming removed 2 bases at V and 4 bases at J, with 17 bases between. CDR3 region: CASSYPHKQGGYGYTF. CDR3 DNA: TGTGCCAGCAGTTACCCCCACAAGCAGGGTGGCTATGGCTACACCTTC.

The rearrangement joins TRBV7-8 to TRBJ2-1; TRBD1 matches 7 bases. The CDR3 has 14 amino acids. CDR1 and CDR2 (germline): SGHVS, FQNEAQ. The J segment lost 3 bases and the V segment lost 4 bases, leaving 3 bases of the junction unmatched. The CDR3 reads CASSSWDSYNEQFF. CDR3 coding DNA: TGTGCCAGCAGCTCCTGGGACAGCTACAATGAGCAGTTCTTC.

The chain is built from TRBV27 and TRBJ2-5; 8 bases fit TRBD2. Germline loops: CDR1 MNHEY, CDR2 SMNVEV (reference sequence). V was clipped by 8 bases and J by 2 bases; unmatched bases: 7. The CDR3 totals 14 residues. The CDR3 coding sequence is TGTGCCAGCCGGCCAGCGGGAGCACAAGAGACCCAGTACTTC. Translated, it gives CASRPAGAQETQYF.

The CDR3 nucleotides are TGTGCCAGCAGCGAGGGGGGACGGGGGGCGTACACAGATACGCAGTATTTT. Residues: CASSEGGRGAYTDTQYF. The chain combines TRBV9 with TRBJ2-3; tentatively, D is TRBD2 (7 bases). CDR1 and CDR2 from the germline V gene are SGDLS and YYNGEE. The CDR3 has 17 residues. With 3 bases removed from V and 2 bases from J, the gap between germline ends came to 19 bases.

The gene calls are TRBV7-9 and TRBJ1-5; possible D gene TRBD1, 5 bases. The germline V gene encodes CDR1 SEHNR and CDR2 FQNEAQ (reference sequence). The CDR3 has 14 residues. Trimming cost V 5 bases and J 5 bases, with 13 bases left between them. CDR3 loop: CASSPFGGDQPQHF. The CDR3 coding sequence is TGTGCCAGCAGCCCGTTCGGGGGGGATCAGCCCCAGCATTTT.

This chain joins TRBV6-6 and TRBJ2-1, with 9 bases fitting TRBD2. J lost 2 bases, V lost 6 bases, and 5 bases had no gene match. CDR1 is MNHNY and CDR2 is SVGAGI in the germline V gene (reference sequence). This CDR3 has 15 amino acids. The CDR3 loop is CASSPLAGPYNEQFF. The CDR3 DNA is TGTGCCAGCAGCCCCCTAGCGGGGCCCTACAATGAGCAGTTCTTC.

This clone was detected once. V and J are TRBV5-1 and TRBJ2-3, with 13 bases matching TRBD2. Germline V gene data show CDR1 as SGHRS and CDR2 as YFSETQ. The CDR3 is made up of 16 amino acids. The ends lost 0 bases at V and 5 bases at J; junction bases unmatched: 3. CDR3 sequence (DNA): TGCGCCAGCAGCTTGGTGGGACTAGCGGGACTAGATACGCAGTATTTT. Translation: CASSLVGLAGLDTQYF.